This passage covers 6 T cell receptor beta chains from one sample sequenced in a study of T cell responses to AZD1222 COVID-19 vaccine. Sequenced by immunoSEQ multiplex PCR; TCRdb stores in-frame clones only, minus some. The table shows about 130,000 clones, with 80% to 95% occurring only once. The sequencing used peripheral blood, collected on day 0 of AZD1222 vaccination. These TCRs come from an adult in good health.

The CDR3 region has the DNA TGTGCCAGCAGCTTAGGGACTAGCGGGAGGACAGATACGCAGTATTTT. As protein: CASSLGTSGRTDTQYF. This chain connects TRBV7-3 to TRBJ2-3; TRBD2 agrees at 15 bases. CDR3 size: 16 residues. Looked up from germline, CDR1 is SGHTA and CDR2 is FQGTGA. V was pared by 2 bases and J by 3 bases, with 0 bases of the junction left unmatched.

The CDR3 sequence: CATSGNRINQPQHF. In DNA, the CDR3 is TGTGCCACCAGCGGAAACCGTATCAATCAGCCCCAGCATTTT. This chain joins TRBV15 and TRBJ1-5, with D hard to call. The CDR3 runs to 14 residues. Germline V gene lookup returns CDR1 LNHNV and CDR2 YYDKDF (reference sequence). V lost 5 bases and J lost 3, with 11 bases in between.

The rearrangement uses TRBV6-5 and TRBJ2-1, with a tentative D call TRBD1 (6 bases). Trimming shortened V by 4 bases and J by 1 base, and 11 bases separated the two germline ends. The germline V gene encodes CDR1 MNHEY and CDR2 SVGAGI. The CDR3 runs 15 residues. The CDR3 DNA sequence: TGTGCCAGCAGTTCCACCGGGACATCCTACAATGAGCAGTTCTTC. Amino acids: CASSSTGTSYNEQFF.

The chain employs TRBV28 and TRBJ2-1; TRBD2 matches at 8 bases. The CDR3 runs 16 residues. Losses at the gene ends were 5 bases for V and 0 bases for J; bases not matched to a gene: 6. CDR1 is MDHEN and CDR2 is SYDVKM in the germline V gene. CDR3 sequence: CASSPPGTSSYNEQFF. CDR3 DNA: TGTGCCAGCAGTCCACCCGGGACTAGCTCCTACAATGAGCAGTTCTTC.

CDR3 bases: TGTGCCAGCAGTGAGGAAGGGGGCAGGGTCGAGCAGTACTTC. This codes for CASSEEGGRVEQYF. V and J are TRBV2 and TRBJ2-7; 7 bases fit TRBD1. Germline assignment: CDR1 SNHLY and CDR2 FYNNEI. Trimming cost V 3 bases and J 6 bases; bases outside gene matches: 8. The CDR3 runs 14 residues.

The chain is built from TRBV5-5 and TRBJ1-2, with 7 bases matching TRBD1. The CDR3 has 14 residues. The germline V gene has CDR1 SGHKS and CDR2 YYEKEE (reference sequence). After removal of 3 bases from V and 4 bases from J, the junction contained 6 bases not matched to a gene. Here the CDR3 DNA reads TGTGCCAGCAGCTCCAGGGGGGAGAGCTATGGCTACACCTTC. It translates to CASSSRGESYGYTF.